This TCR beta chain was recorded in a study of blood T cell repertoires in COVID-19. At the level of the study: COVID-19 samples, acute and convalescent, were from the United States, Italy and Spain. T cells, B-cell-depleted T cells, or PBMCs supplied cDNA or gDNA.

Between the trimmed V and J ends, which lost 2 bases and 14 bases, there was a span of 9 bases. Germline CDR1 reads SGHTA; CDR2 reads FQGTGA. The CDR3 extends over 10 amino acids. Methods used by the authors: By means of reference gene primer amplification, nucleated cell counts were estimated. The assay was immunoSEQ multiplex PCR, and TCRdb's table has in-frame clones only and misses some. V and J calls and clone size are as listed in that table; D and trimming were resolved from the DNA. Of more than 90,000 clones in the sample, 85% were seen once. The specimen sequenced was peripheral blood. The chain employs TRBV7-3 and TRBJ1-2; no reliable D call. This clonotype originated in a woman aged 70-85 years with active or convalescent COVID-19. CDR3 DNA: TGTGCCAGCAGCTTACAGGTGGAAACCTTC. Translating gives CASSLQVETF.